This T cell receptor beta chain is drawn from a study of CD8+ T cells in alopecia areata. Germline V CDR1 and CDR2: MNHEY, SMNVEV (reference sequence). CDR3 length: 12 residues. J was trimmed by 3 bases and V by 6 bases; bases with no gene match: 2. A note on this clone: The antigen remains undetermined.

The sequencing template was cDNA reverse transcribed from extracted RNA. Measured with immunoSEQ multiplex PCR; TCRdb has only the in-frame clones, and not every one. This table holds about 69,000 clones, approximately 58% found once. General study results and limits: Especially in alopecia totalis/universalis, lesional scalp showed greater clonality than normal scalp did.

Here the sequenced sample was CD8+ T cells sorted from blood, taken at week 0. The clonotype was recovered from a human donor with alopecia areata. The chain combines TRBV27 with TRBJ2-7, with 7 positions matching TRBD2. CDR3 nucleotides: TGTGCCAGCAGGGGAGGGAGCTACGAGCAGTACTTC. This sequence encodes CASRGGSYEQYF.